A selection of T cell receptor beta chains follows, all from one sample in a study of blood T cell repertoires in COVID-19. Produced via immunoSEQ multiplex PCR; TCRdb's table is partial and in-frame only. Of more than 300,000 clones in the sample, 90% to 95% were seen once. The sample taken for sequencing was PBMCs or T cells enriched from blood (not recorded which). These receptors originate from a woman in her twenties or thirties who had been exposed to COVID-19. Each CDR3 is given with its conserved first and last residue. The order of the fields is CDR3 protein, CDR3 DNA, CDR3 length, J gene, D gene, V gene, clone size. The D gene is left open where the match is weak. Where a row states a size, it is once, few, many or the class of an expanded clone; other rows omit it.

CASSLAPTGVKDEQFF | TGCGCCAGCAGCTTGGCACCCACAGGGGTAAAGGATGAGCAGTTCTTC | 16 | TRBJ2-1 | TRBD1 | TRBV5-1 | few
CATTKDSNQPQHF | TGTGCCACTACCAAAGATAGCAATCAGCCCCAGCATTTT | 13 | TRBJ1-5 | - | TRBV2 | -
CASRSGVREQYF | TGTGCCAGCAGGTCAGGGGTCCGCGAGCAGTACTTC | 12 | TRBJ2-7 | - | TRBV6-5 | -
CASSFGGTGPYGYTF | TGTGCCAGCAGTTTCGGGGGGACAGGGCCCTATGGCTACACCTTC | 15 | TRBJ1-2 | TRBD1 | TRBV27 | -
CSAAGNSPLHF | TGCAGTGCGGCAGGGAATTCACCCCTCCACTTT | 11 | TRBJ1-6 | - | TRBV20-1 | -
CASSYSAGGADTQYF | TGTGCCAGCAGTTACTCGGCGGGGGGGGCAGATACGCAGTATTTT | 15 | TRBJ2-3 | TRBD2 | TRBV6-2/TRBV6-3 | -
CASSLAAGGNSPLHF | TGTGCCAGCAGCTTGGCTGCAGGGGGTAATTCACCCCTCCACTTT | 15 | TRBJ1-6 | TRBD1 | TRBV5-4 | -
CASSLGLRTSVAKNIQYF | TGTGCCAGCAGCTTAGGCCTTCGGACATCCGTGGCCAAAAACATTCAGTACTTC | 18 | TRBJ2-4 | - | TRBV7-2 | -
CSASRGGTSRAGELFF | TGCAGTGCTAGTAGAGGGGGGACTAGCCGGGCCGGGGAGCTGTTTTTT | 16 | TRBJ2-2 | TRBD2 | TRBV20-1 | -
CASSVAPTSQETQYF | TGTGCCAGCAGCGTAGCCCCAACCAGTCAAGAGACCCAGTACTTC | 15 | TRBJ2-5 | - | TRBV9 | -
CASKDRGFGNSPLHF | TGTGCCAGCAAGGACAGGGGTTTCGGTAATTCACCCCTCCACTTT | 15 | TRBJ1-6 | TRBD1 | TRBV2 | once
CASILDRATDTQYF | TGTGCCAGCATCTTGGACAGGGCTACAGATACGCAGTATTTT | 14 | TRBJ2-3 | TRBD1 | TRBV2 | -
CASSLDQTAGGYTF | TGTGCCAGCAGCCTAGACCAAACTGCTGGTGGCTACACCTTC | 14 | TRBJ1-2 | - | TRBV9 | -
CASSDPRVGDSPLHF | TGCGCCAGCAGCGACCCCAGGGTTGGGGATTCACCCCTCCACTTT | 15 | TRBJ1-6 | - | TRBV4-1 | once
CASSLIAGLTRNYNEQFF | TGTGCCAGCAGCTTAATAGCGGGACTGACCCGGAATTACAATGAGCAGTTCTTC | 18 | TRBJ2-1 | TRBD2 | TRBV7-8 | -
CASSPDATGLAGIFYNEQFF | TGTGCCAGCAGCCCCGATGCAACGGGACTAGCGGGGATTTTTTACAATGAGCAGTTCTTC | 20 | TRBJ2-1 | TRBD2 | TRBV7-8 | -